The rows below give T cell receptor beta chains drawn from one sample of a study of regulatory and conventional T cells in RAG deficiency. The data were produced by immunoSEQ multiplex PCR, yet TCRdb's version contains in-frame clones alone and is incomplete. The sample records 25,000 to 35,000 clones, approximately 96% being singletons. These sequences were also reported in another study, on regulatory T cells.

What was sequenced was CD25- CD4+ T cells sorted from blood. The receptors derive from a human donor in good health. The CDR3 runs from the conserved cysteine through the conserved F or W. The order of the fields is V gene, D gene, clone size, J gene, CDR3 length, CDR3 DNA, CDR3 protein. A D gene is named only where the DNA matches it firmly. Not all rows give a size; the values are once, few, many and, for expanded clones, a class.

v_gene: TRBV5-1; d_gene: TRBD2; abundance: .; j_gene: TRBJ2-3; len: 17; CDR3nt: TGCGCCAGCAGCTGGACCCCCGGGACTAGCGGAATAGATACGCAGTATTTT; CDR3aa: CASSWTPGTSGIDTQYF
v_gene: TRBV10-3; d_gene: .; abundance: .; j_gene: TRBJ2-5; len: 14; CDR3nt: TGTGCCATCAGTGACGGCCCGCAGGGGGGGACCCAGTACTTC; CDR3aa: CAISDGPQGGTQYF
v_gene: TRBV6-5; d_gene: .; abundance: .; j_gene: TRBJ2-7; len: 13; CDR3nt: TGTGCCAGCAGATTACAAGGCGGAGGCGAACAATACTTC; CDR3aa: CASRLQGGGEQYF
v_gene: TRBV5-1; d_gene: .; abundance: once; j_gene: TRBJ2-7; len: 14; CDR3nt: TGCGCCAGCAGCTTGCTTACTGGCTCCTACGAGCAGTACTTC; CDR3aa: CASSLLTGSYEQYF
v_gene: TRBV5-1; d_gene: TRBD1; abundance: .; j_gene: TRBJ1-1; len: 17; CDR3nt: TGCGCCAGCAGCCGGTGGACAGGGGTTGGGGTAGACACTGAAGCTTTCTTT; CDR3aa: CASSRWTGVGVDTEAFF
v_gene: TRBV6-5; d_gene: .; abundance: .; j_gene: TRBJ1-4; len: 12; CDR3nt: TGTGCCAGCAGCCAGGGACTTGAAAAACTGTTTTTT; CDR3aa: CASSQGLEKLFF
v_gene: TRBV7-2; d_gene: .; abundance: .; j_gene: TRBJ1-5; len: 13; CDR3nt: TGTGCCAGCACACGGGGGGCGGGCCAGCCCCAGCATTTT; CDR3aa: CASTRGAGQPQHF
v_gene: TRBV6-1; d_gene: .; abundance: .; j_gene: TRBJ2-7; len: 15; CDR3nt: TGTGCCAGCAGTTCCCCGGGGATTATCTCCTACGAGCAGTACTTC; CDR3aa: CASSSPGIISYEQYF
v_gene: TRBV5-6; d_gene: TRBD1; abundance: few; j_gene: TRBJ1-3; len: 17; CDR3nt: TGTGCCAGCAGCTTTTTAGACAGGGGGAGCTCTGGAAACACCATATATTTT; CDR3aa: CASSFLDRGSSGNTIYF
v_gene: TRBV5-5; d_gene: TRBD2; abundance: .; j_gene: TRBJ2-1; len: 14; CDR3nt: TGTGCCAGCAGCTCGTATAGCGGGATCAATGAGCAGTTCTTC; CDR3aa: CASSSYSGINEQFF
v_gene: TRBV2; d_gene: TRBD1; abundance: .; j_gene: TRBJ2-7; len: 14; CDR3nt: TGTGCCACTCAAGACAGGGGGAGAGCCTACGAGCAGTACTTC; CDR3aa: CATQDRGRAYEQYF
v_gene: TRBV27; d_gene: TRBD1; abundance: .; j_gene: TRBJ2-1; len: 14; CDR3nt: TGTGCCAGCTACGGACAGGGTAAATGGGTCGGGCAGTTCTTC; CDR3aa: CASYGQGKWVGQFF
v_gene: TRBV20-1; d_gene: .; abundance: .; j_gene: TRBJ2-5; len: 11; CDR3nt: TGCAGTGCTAGTCTTGAGCGTGAGCAGTACTTC; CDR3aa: CSASLEREQYF
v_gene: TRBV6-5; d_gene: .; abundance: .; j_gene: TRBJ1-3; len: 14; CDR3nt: TGTGCCAGCAGTTCTGGACAGTCTGGAAACACCATATATTTT; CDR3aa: CASSSGQSGNTIYF
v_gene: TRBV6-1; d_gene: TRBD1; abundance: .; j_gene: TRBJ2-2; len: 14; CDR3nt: TGTGCCAGCAGGCCGGGACAGCTCACCGGGGAGCTGTTTTTT; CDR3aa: CASRPGQLTGELFF
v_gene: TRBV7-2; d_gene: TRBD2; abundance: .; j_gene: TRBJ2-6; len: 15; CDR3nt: TGTGCCAGCAGCTTGGGGGGGTCAGGGGCCAACGTCCTGACTTTC; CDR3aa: CASSLGGSGANVLTF